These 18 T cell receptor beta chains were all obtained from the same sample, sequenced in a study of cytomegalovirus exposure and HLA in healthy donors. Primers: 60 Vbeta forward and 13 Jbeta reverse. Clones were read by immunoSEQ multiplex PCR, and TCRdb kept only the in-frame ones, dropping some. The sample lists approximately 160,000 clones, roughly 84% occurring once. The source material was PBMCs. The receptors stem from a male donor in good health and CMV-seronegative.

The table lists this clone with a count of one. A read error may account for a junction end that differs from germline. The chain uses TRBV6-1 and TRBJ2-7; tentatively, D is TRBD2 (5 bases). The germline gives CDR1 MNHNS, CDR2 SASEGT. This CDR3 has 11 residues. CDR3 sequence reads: CASSDGVGKDF. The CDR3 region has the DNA TGTGCCAGCAGTGACGGGGTCGGGAAGGACTTC.

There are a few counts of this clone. The CDR3 is CASSREMYNEQFF. In nucleotides, the CDR3 is TGTGCCAGCAGCCGAGAGATGTACAATGAGCAGTTCTTC. This chain links TRBV11-1 with TRBJ2-1; D not resolved. V was trimmed by 5 bases and J by 4 bases, leaving 9 bases between them. Germline CDR1 reads SGHAT; CDR2 reads FQDESV (reference sequence). The CDR3 is 13 residues long.

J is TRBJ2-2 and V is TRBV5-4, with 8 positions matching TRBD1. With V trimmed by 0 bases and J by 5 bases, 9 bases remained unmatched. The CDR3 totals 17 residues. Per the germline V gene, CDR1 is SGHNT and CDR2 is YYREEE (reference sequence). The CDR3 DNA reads TGTGCCAGCAGCTTGGTTCAGGGGGCACTGAAGACCGGGGAGCTGTTTTTT. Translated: CASSLVQGALKTGELFF.

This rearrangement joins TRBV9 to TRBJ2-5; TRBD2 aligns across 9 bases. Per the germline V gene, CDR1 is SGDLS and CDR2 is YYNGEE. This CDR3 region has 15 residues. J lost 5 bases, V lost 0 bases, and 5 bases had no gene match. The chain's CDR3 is CASSVGLAGLETQYF. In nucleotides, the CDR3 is TGTGCCAGCAGCGTAGGGCTAGCGGGATTGGAGACCCAGTACTTC.

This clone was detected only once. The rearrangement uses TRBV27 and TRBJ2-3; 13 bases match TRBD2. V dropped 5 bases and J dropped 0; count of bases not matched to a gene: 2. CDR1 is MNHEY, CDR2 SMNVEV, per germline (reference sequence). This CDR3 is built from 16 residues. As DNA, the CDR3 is TGTGCCAGCAGTCCACTAGCGGGGGGGAGCACAGATACGCAGTATTTT. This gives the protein CASSPLAGGSTDTQYF.

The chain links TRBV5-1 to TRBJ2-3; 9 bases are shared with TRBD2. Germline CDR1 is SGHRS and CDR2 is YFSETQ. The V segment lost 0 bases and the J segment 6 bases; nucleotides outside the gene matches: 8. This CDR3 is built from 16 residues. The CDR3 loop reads CASSLAGAGGADTQYF. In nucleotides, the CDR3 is TGCGCCAGCAGCTTGGCCGGAGCGGGGGGTGCGGATACGCAGTATTTT. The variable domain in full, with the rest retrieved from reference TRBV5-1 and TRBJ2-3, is KAGVTQTPRYLIKTRGQQVTLSCSPISGHRSVSWYQQTPGQGLQFLFEYFSETQRNKGNFPGRFSGRQFSNSRSEMNVSTLELGDSALYLCASSLAGAGGADTQYFGPGTRLTVL.

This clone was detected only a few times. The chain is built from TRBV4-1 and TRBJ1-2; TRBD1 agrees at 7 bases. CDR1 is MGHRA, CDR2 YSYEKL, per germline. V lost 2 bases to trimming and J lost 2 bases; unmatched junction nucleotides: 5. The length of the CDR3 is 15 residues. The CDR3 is CASSQRGGANYGYTF. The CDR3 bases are TGCGCCAGCAGCCAAAGAGGGGGCGCGAACTATGGCTACACCTTC.

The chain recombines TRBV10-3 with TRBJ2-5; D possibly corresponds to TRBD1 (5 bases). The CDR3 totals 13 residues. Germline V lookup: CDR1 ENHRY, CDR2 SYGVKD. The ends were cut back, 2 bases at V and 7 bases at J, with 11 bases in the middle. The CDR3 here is CAISEVREGTQYF. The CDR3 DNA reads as TGTGCCATCAGTGAGGTCAGGGAAGGGACCCAGTACTTC.

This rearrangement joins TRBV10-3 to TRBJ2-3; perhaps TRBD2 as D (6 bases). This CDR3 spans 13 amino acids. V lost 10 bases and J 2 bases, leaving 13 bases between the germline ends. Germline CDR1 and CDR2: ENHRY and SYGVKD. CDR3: CASRAGSTDTQYF. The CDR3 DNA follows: TGTGCCAGCAGGGCGGGGTCCACAGATACGCAGTATTTT.

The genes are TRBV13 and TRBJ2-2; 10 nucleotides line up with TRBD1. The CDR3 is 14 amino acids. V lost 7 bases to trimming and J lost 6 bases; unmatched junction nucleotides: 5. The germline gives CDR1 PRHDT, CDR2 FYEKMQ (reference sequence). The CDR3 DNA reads TGTGCCAGCACCATAGGACAGGGGGCCGGGGAGCTGTTTTTT. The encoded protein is CASTIGQGAGELFF.

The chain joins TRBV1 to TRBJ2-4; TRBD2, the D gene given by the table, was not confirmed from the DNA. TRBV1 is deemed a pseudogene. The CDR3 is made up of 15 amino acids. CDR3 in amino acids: CTSSQNTSGKNIQYF. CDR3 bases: TGCACCAGCAGCCAAAATACTAGCGGCAAAAACATTCAGTACTTC.

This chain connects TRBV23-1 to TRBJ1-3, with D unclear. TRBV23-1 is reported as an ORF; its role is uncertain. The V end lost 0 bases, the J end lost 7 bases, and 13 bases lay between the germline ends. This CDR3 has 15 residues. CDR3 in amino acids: CASSQSVEGGNTIYF. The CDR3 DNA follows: TGCGCCAGCAGTCAATCGGTAGAGGGCGGGAACACCATATATTTT.

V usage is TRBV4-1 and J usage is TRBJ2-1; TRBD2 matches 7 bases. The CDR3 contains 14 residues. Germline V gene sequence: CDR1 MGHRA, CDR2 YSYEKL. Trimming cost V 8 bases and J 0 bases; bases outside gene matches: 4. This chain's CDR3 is CASDGGTSYNEQFF. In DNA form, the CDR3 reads TGCGCCAGCGACGGGGGGACCTCCTACAATGAGCAGTTCTTC.

CDR3 nucleotide sequence: TGTGCCAGCAGCTCCACCCGACAGGGAAGGAGCTCCTACAATGAGCAGTTCTTC. Its translation: CASSSTRQGRSSYNEQFF. This chain uses TRBV7-3 with TRBJ2-1, with 7 positions matching TRBD1. The CDR3 is made up of 18 amino acids. Germline V lookup: CDR1 SGHTA, CDR2 FQGTGA. V lost 4 bases to trimming and J lost 0 bases; unmatched junction nucleotides: 12.

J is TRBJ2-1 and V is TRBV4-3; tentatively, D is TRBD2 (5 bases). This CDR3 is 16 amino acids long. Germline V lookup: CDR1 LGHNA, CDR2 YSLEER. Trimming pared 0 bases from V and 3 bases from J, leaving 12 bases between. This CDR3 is CASSQDEGLGYNEQFF. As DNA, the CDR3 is TGCGCCAGCAGCCAAGATGAAGGACTCGGCTACAATGAGCAGTTCTTC.

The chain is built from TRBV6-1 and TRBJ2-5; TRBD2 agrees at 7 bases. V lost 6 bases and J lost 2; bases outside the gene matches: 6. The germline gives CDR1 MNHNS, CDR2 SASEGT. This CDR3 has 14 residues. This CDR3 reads CASSTGLLQETQYF. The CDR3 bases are TGTGCCAGCAGCACGGGACTACTACAAGAGACCCAGTACTTC.

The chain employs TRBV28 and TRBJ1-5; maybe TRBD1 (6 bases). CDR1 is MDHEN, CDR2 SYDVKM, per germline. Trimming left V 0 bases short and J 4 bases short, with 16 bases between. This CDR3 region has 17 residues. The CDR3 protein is CASSLWAIGQLNQPQHF. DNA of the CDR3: TGTGCCAGCAGTTTATGGGCCATCGGACAGCTAAATCAGCCCCAGCATTTT.

Here the CDR3 reads CASSIIRDRATGSPSYEQYF. The CDR3 DNA reads TGTGCCAGTAGTATTATAAGGGACAGGGCTACCGGATCCCCCTCTTACGAGCAGTACTTC. V gene TRBV19 combines with J gene TRBJ2-7, with 9 positions matching TRBD1. The germline CDR1 and CDR2 sequences are LNHDA and SQIVND (reference sequence). CDR3 length: 20 residues. Losses at the gene ends were 3 bases for V and 4 bases for J; bases not matched to a gene: 22.